This T cell receptor beta chain was identified in a study of prognosis after radiotherapy for stage I lung cancer. Study conclusions and caveats: There was no determination made of whether the expanded TCR clones were tumor-specific.

Within the sample, this clonotype is medium-sized (0.01 to 0.1%). Its antigen is not known. TCR beta CDR3 was amplified from genomic DNA by two-round multiplex PCR. Gene-specific primers for each TRBV and TRBJ gene drove first-round PCR. In TCRdb, the multiplex PCR reads were re-called with MiXCR into one record per CDR3 protein. Here the sample spans 17,000 or so distinct CDR3 sequences, about 47% being singletons. The source was PBMCs, collected before or after stereotactic body radiation therapy (not recorded which). The TCR was taken from a donor aged 50 or older with non-small cell lung cancer.

This CDR3 reads CASKLVASSYEQYF. The CDR3 nucleotides read TGTGCCAGCAAGTTAGTGGCTAGCTCCTACGAGCAGTACTTC. The chain uses TRBV2 and TRBJ2-7; D is unclear. This CDR3 comprises 14 residues. The germline V gene encodes CDR1 SNHLY and CDR2 FYNNEI. Trimming cost V 7 bases and J 0 bases, with 13 bases left between them.